These 15 T cell receptor beta chains were all obtained from the same sample, sequenced in a study of early T cells in non-severe SARS-CoV-2 infection. MiXCR, applied by TCRdb to the 5' RACE reads, yields one record per CDR3 protein. The sample includes about 80,000 distinct CDR3 sequences, 5% to 7% of them seen just once. Sequences were obtained from whole blood. The receptors shown here come from an adult who was a healthcare worker with PCR-confirmed SARS-CoV-2 infection or an uninfected control (not recorded which).

This clonotype was seen many times. The rearrangement uses TRBV12-3 or TRBV12-4 and TRBJ1-1; 9 bases line up with TRBD1. The CDR3 runs to 13 residues. The ends lost 8 bases at V and 4 bases at J; junction bases unmatched: 5. The CDR3 sequence is CASVHRGLTEAFF. The CDR3 nucleotides read TGTGCCAGCGTACACAGGGGGCTCACTGAAGCTTTCTTT.

In this sample, this clonotype turned up many times. The rearrangement joins TRBV11-2 to TRBJ1-6; D is unclear. Germline assignment: CDR1 SGHAT and CDR2 FQNNGV. The CDR3 covers 16 residues. Trimming removed 1 base at V and 4 bases at J, with 11 bases between. The CDR3 nucleotides read TGTGCCAGCAGCTTAGCGGGCCAGAATTATAATTCACCCCTCCACTTT. Amino acid sequence: CASSLAGQNYNSPLHF.

The V gene is TRBV6-6, the J gene TRBJ2-3, with D hard to call. Germline V gives CDR1 MNHNY, CDR2 SVGAGI (reference sequence). V lost 7 bases and J 1 base, leaving 18 bases between the germline ends. The CDR3 is made up of 16 amino acids. As DNA, the CDR3 is TGTGCCAGCACCATTGACCGCTCCCGGGGCACAGATACGCAGTATTTT. Protein: CASTIDRSRGTDTQYF.

V is TRBV14 and J is TRBJ2-2; either TRBD1 or TRBD2 may fit D (5 bases each). The CDR3 is 14 amino acids. CDR1 and CDR2 from the germline V gene are SGHDN and FVKESK. V lost 6 bases and J 1 base, leaving 9 bases between the germline ends. The CDR3 loop is CASRGEMNTGELFF. The CDR3 DNA is TGTGCCAGCAGGGGGGAAATGAACACCGGGGAGCTGTTTTTT.

This clonotype has ten or more counts. The chain combines TRBV19 with TRBJ2-1; 12 nucleotides agree with TRBD1. From germline, CDR1 is LNHDA and CDR2 SQIVND (reference sequence). There are 13 residues in the CDR3. The V gene end was trimmed by 4 bases and the J gene end by 10 bases; junction bases not matched to a gene: 2. This chain's CDR3 is CASSRDRGQEQFF. The CDR3 nucleotides are TGTGCCAGTAGTAGGGACAGGGGGCAAGAGCAGTTCTTC.

This clonotype appeared a few times. The V and J genes are TRBV19 and TRBJ2-1; the match to TRBD2 covers 13 bases. This CDR3 region has 19 residues. V gave up 4 bases and J gave up 0 bases; unmatched junction bases: 9. Germline assignment: CDR1 LNHDA and CDR2 SQIVND (reference sequence). This CDR3 reads CASSRWGLAGTTSYNEQFF. The CDR3 bases are TGTGCCAGTAGTAGGTGGGGACTAGCGGGAACTACCTCCTACAATGAGCAGTTCTTC.

This clonotype has at least ten counts. The chain recombines TRBV11-1 with TRBJ1-3; 7 bases are shared with TRBD1. The CDR3 covers 14 residues. J gave up 2 bases and V 5 bases, and 3 bases lay outside the gene matches. Looked up from germline, CDR1 is SGHAT and CDR2 is FQDESV (reference sequence). The CDR3 region has the DNA TGTGCCAGCAGCACGACAGGGACTGGAAACACCATATATTTT. It codes for CASSTTGTGNTIYF.

Ten or more counts support this clonotype. The V call is TRBV7-7, the J call TRBJ1-4, with D unresolved. This CDR3 comprises 13 residues. The germline CDR1 and CDR2 sequences are SSHAT and FNYEAQ (reference sequence). Between the trimmed V and J ends, which lost 8 bases and 7 bases, there was a span of 14 bases. The CDR3 loop reads CASSNPGSEKLFF. DNA for the CDR3: TGTGCCAGCTCTAATCCGGGGAGTGAAAAACTGTTTTTT. The whole variable domain, remainder taken from reference TRBV7-7 and TRBJ1-4, is GAGVSQSPRYKVTKRGQDVTLRCDPISSHATLYWYQQALGQGPEFLTYFNYEAQPDKSGLPSDRFSAERPEGSISTLTIQRTEQRDSAMYRCASSNPGSEKLFFGSGTQLSVL.

This clonotype turned up a few times. The chain has TRBV28 and TRBJ1-6; no clear D. This CDR3 comprises 13 residues. Trimming shortened V by 5 bases and J by 5 bases, and 7 bases separated the two germline ends. Germline CDR1 is MDHEN and CDR2 is SYDVKM. The DNA of the CDR3 is TGTGCCAGCAGTGGCCACAATAATTCACCCCTCCACTTT. Protein product: CASSGHNNSPLHF.

V is TRBV9 and J is TRBJ2-7, with 7 bases lining up with TRBD1. V shed 4 bases and J 3 bases; nucleotides not matched to a gene: 10. The length of the CDR3 is 15 residues. Per the germline V gene, CDR1 is SGDLS and CDR2 is YYNGEE. DNA of the CDR3: TGTGCCAGCAGCCCTCAGGACAGGCGGATCTACGAGCAGTACTTC. It encodes CASSPQDRRIYEQYF.

The genes are TRBV28 and TRBJ1-5, with TRBD1 identical over 11 bases. CDR1 is MDHEN and CDR2 is SYDVKM in the germline V gene. The CDR3 length is 16 residues. Germline trimming cut 5 bases from V and 1 base from J; bases unmatched to any gene: 4. For the CDR3, the DNA is TGTGCCAGCAGTAGGACAGGGGGCCTGAGCAATCAGCCCCAGCATTTT. Protein product: CASSRTGGLSNQPQHF. The full variable domain, rest sourced from reference TRBV28 and TRBJ1-5, is DVKVTQSSRYLVKRTGEKVFLECVQDMDHENMFWYRQDPGLGLRLIYFSYDVKMKEKGDIPEGYSVSREKKERFSLILESASTNQTSMYLCASSRTGGLSNQPQHFGDGTRLSIL.

The table lists this clonotype with a few counts. The chain combines TRBV18 with TRBJ2-1; 8 nucleotides agree with TRBD2. The CDR3 consists of 16 residues. Trimming took 3 bases from V and 7 from J; bases not matched to a gene: 11. Germline CDR1 reads KGHSH; CDR2 reads LQKENI. The chain's CDR3 is CASSPEAGAFLNEQFF. The CDR3, as DNA: TGTGCCAGCTCACCCGAAGCGGGAGCTTTTTTGAATGAGCAGTTCTTC.

This clonotype was counted at least ten times. CDR3 DNA sequence: TGTGCCACCAAGGACGGCAACTTAGCCAAAAACATTCAGTACTTC. Translated, it gives CATKDGNLAKNIQYF. The chain couples TRBV15 to TRBJ2-4, with D unresolved. The CDR3 loop spans 15 amino acids. The germline CDR1 and CDR2 sequences are LNHNV and YYDKDF (reference sequence). The V end was cut by 7 bases, the J end by 0 bases, with 13 bases between. Using reference TRBV15 and TRBJ2-4 for the parts outside the CDR3, the full variable domain is DAMVIQNPRYQVTQFGKPVTLSCSQTLNHNVMYWYQQKSSQAPKLLFHYYDKDFNNEADTPDNFQSRRPNTSFCFLDIRSPGLGDTAMYLCATKDGNLAKNIQYFGAGTRLSVL.

This clonotype was found many times. The CDR3 here is CASSRDRQAHYIQYF. The CDR3 DNA sequence: TGTGCCAGCTCACGGGATAGACAGGCGCACTACATTCAGTACTTC. The J gene is TRBJ2-4, the V gene TRBV18; possible D gene TRBD1, 6 bases. Germline V gives CDR1 KGHSH, CDR2 LQKENI. Deletions cut 4 bases from V and 8 bases from J, with 18 bases between. This CDR3 has 15 residues.

This clonotype was observed many times. The chain joins TRBV7-2 to TRBJ1-1; no clear D. The CDR3 is 14 residues long. CDR1 and CDR2 (germline): SGHTA, FQGNSA. Trimming shortened V by 1 base and J by 4 bases, and 10 bases separated the two germline ends. CDR3 nucleotides: TGTGCCAGCAGCTTAGGAGGGAAAATCACTGAAGCTTTCTTT. Translating it yields CASSLGGKITEAFF.